This T cell receptor beta chain was documented in a study of PD-L1 blockade in urothelial cancer. Points from the study as a whole: Tumor-associated clones in blood expanded more at 3 weeks in durable-benefit patients.

The CDR3 sequence is 15 residues long. Germline trimming cut 3 bases from V and 3 bases from J; bases unmatched to any gene: 4. CDR1 and CDR2 (germline): KGHSH, LQKENI. With respect to this clone: Its antigen is as yet unknown.

Time point noted: peripheral blood 6 weeks after treatment start. Assay: immunoSEQ multiplex PCR; the TCRdb copy retains only in-frame clones and omits some. The data hold roughly 100,000 clones, with less than 85% observed a single time. This chain connects TRBV18 to TRBJ1-1; 10 positions agree with TRBD1. The clonotype comes from a man aged 65 to 79 with urothelial cancer. Here the sequenced sample was PBMCs, taken around atezolizumab (anti-PD-L1) treatment. The CDR3 is CASSPPGTGDTEAFF. CDR3 nucleotides: TGTGCCAGCTCACCTCCCGGGACAGGGGACACTGAAGCTTTCTTT.